The next 15 T cell receptor beta chains were all read from a single sample in a study of monozygotic twins with inflammatory bowel disease. From the 5' RACE reads, TCRdb lists one entry per CDR3 protein and no DNA. The sample has some 200,000 distinct CDR3 sequences. Sequencing was performed on blood. The receptors derive from a human donor with ulcerative colitis or Crohn's disease, or a healthy co-twin of an affected twin (not recorded which).

CDR3 sequence: CASSFSEVTHLEQFF. The chain carries TRBV12-3 or TRBV12-4 and TRBJ2-1. The CDR3 consists of 15 residues.

V is TRBV27 and J is TRBJ2-1; the TRBD1 assignment by TCRdb is unverifiable without DNA. There are 17 residues in the CDR3. CDR1 and CDR2 (germline): MNHEY, SMNVEV (reference sequence). This CDR3 is CASSSRDRSTSYNEQFF.

The genes are TRBV6-5 and TRBJ1-1. The length of the CDR3 is 13 residues. Germline-derived CDR1 and CDR2 are MNHEY and SVGAGI. The CDR3: CASSYSEEVEAFF.

The genes are TRBV5-6 and TRBJ2-3; absent DNA, TCRdb's TRBD1 call cannot be checked. The CDR3 length is 15 residues. Germline V CDR1 and CDR2: SGHDT, YYEEEE. This chain's CDR3 is CASSLGLGGADTQYF.

The chain couples TRBV4-1 to TRBJ2-7. From germline, CDR1 is MGHRA and CDR2 YSYEKL. This CDR3 has 12 amino acids. The CDR3 sequence: CASSPDTHEQYF.

The genes are TRBV11-2 and TRBJ2-1. Per the germline V gene, CDR1 is SGHAT and CDR2 is FQNNGV. CDR3 length equals 13 residues. CDR3 loop: CASSLAFLNEQFF. The full variable domain, rest sourced from reference TRBV11-2 and TRBJ2-1, is EAGVAQSPRYKIIEKRQSVAFWCNPISGHATLYWYQQILGQGPKLLIQFQNNGVVDDSQLPKDRFSAERLKGVDSTLKIQPAKLEDSAVYLCASSLAFLNEQFFGPGTRLTVL.

The V gene is TRBV20-1, the J gene TRBJ2-7; lacking DNA, the TRBD1 call made by TCRdb goes unchecked. The CDR3 covers 13 residues. Germline CDR1 DFQATT, CDR2 SNEGSKA (reference sequence). The CDR3 loop is CSATTGGSVEQYF.

The rearrangement links TRBV6-1 to TRBJ2-3; the TCRdb call, TRBD1, lacks DNA for checking. CDR3 length equals 15 residues. The germline V gene encodes CDR1 MNHNS and CDR2 SASEGT. CDR3: CASSGGQGKADTQYF.

This chain connects TRBV4-1 to TRBJ1-1; TCRdb indicates TRBD1, and absent DNA this call remains unverified. CDR1 and CDR2 (germline): MGHRA, YSYEKL. The CDR3 consists of 14 residues. CDR3 sequence reads: CASSSYRDGTEAFF.

The chain combines TRBV13 with TRBJ2-5; TCRdb designates TRBD2, a call that cannot be tested without DNA. The length of the CDR3 is 15 residues. Germline CDR1 and CDR2: PRHDT and FYEKMQ (reference sequence). The CDR3: CARTSSGAAQETQYF. Full variable domain (rest looked up from reference TRBV13 and TRBJ2-5): AAGVIQSPRHLIKEKRETATLKCYPIPRHDTVYWYQQGPGQDPQFLISFYEKMQSDKGSIPDRFSAQQFSDYHSELNMSSLELGDSALYFCARTSSGAAQETQYFGPGTRLLVL.

The chain combines TRBV7-9 with TRBJ1-1. The CDR3 runs to 13 residues. Germline V gene data show CDR1 as SEHNR and CDR2 as FQNEAQ (reference sequence). The CDR3 sequence: CASVEGLGTEAFF.

The genes are TRBV5-4 and TRBJ1-2. This CDR3 spans 12 amino acids. CDR1 and CDR2 (germline): SGHNT, YYREEE (reference sequence). This CDR3 is CASSREDYGYTF.

The CDR3 region is CASSQWGDYNEQFF. V and J are TRBV14 and TRBJ2-1; TCRdb's D call, TRBD1, is unchecked because there is no DNA. From germline, CDR1 is SGHDN and CDR2 FVKESK. The CDR3 spans 14 residues.

V is TRBV29-1 and J is TRBJ2-7. The CDR3 loop spans 11 amino acids. CDR1 and CDR2 (germline): SQVTM, ANQGSEA. The CDR3 spells CSVEGAYEQYF.

The chain employs TRBV28 and TRBJ2-2; TCRdb names TRBD2, which stays unverified in the absence of DNA. Germline V lookup: CDR1 MDHEN, CDR2 SYDVKM. This CDR3 is built from 15 residues. CDR3 amino acids: CATSTIGGGFGELFF.